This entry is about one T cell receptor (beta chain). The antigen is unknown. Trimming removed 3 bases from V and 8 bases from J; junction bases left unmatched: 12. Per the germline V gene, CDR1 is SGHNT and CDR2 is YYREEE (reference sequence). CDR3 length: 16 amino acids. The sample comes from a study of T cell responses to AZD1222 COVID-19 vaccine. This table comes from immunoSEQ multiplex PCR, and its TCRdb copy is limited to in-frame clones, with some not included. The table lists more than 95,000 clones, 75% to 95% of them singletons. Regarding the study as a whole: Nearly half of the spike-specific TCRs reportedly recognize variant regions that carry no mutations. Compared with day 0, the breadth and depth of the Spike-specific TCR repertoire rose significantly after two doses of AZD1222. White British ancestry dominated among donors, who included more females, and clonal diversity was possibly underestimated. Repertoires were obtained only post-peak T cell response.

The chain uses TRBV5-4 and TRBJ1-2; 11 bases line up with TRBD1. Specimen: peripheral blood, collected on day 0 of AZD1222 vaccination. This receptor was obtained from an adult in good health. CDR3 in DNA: TGTGCCAGCAGCTCGAACCGGGACAGGGGGTCGAAAGGCTACACCTTC. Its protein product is CASSSNRDRGSKGYTF.